This TCR beta chain was found in a study of neurological immune-mediated disorders. Study-level findings and limits: The greatest degree of TCR clonal expansion was observed in HTLV-1-associated myelopathy, with the lowest in multiple sclerosis, below that of healthy controls.

Germline V CDR1 and CDR2: DFQATT, SNEGSKA (reference sequence). The CDR3 sequence is 14 residues long. V was pared by 0 bases and J by 6 bases, with 14 bases between. It was by 5'RACE with 10-nucleotide random UMIs that the cDNA was made. TCRdb passed the 5' RACE reads through MiXCR, listing each CDR3 protein once. The sample shows about 55,000 distinct CDR3 sequences, over 3.5% of them seen only once. The table lists this clonotype with many counts. Its target is unknown. The sorted libraries involved the use of around 1 million CD4+ or CD8+ T cells. The specimen sequenced was CD4+ T cells from blood. The receptor comes from a woman aged 40 to 50 with multiple sclerosis. The gene calls are TRBV20-1 and TRBJ1-1, with D possibly being TRBD1 (5 bases). CDR3 in DNA: TGCAGTGCTAGAGATCCCGTAGGGGTGTCTGAAGCTTTCTTT. Translated: CSARDPVGVSEAFF.